The 30 T cell receptor beta chains presented below share a single source sample, sequenced in a study of blood T cells in healthy people across ages. With a J-beta primer mix and a sample-barcoded 5' primer, a second PCR ran roughly 6 to 11 cycles. TCRdb analysed the 5' RACE reads with MiXCR anew, one entry per CDR3 protein. The data contain around 820,000 distinct CDR3 sequences, roughly 25% of them singletons. These data were also reused for a study on T cells of mothers and their children.

The material sequenced was blood. These receptors were obtained from a boy between 5 and 17 years old in good health.

The CDR3 coding sequence is TGCAGTGCTACGGGACAGCGACCTTACGAGCAGTACTTC. Translating it yields CSATGQRPYEQYF. The chain employs TRBV20-1 and TRBJ2-7, with TRBD1 matching over 7 bases. The CDR3 runs to 13 residues. Germline lookup yields CDR1 DFQATT and CDR2 SNEGSKA (reference sequence). V shed 4 bases and J 4 bases; nucleotides not matched to a gene: 7.

The chain has TRBV7-9 and TRBJ2-1; D is undetermined. The CDR3 runs to 16 residues. The ends were cut back, 1 base at V and 5 bases at J, with 15 bases in the middle. Per the germline V gene, CDR1 is SEHNR and CDR2 is FQNEAQ (reference sequence). As DNA, the CDR3 is TGTGCCAGCAGCTTAGTTTTGGCAGTGAGAGACAATGAGCAGTTCTTC. As protein: CASSLVLAVRDNEQFF.

This clonotype was observed a few times. The chain joins TRBV2 to TRBJ1-2, with 7 bases matching TRBD1. CDR3 size: 15 residues. CDR1 is SNHLY and CDR2 is FYNNEI in the germline V gene. Losses at the gene ends were 6 bases for V and 7 bases for J; bases not matched to a gene: 14. Here the CDR3 DNA reads TGTGCCAGCAGGCCTCCAGACAGGGAATATGGTGGCTACACCTTC. Encoded protein: CASRPPDREYGGYTF.

The chain combines TRBV28 with TRBJ2-7; D gene ambiguous. This CDR3 is 16 amino acids long. The ends were cut back, 4 bases at V and 0 bases at J, with 16 bases in the middle. Per the germline V gene, CDR1 is MDHEN and CDR2 is SYDVKM. In nucleotides, the CDR3 is TGTGCCAGCAGTTCCATATCCCCCCCGAGCTCCTACGAGCAGTACTTC. It translates to CASSSISPPSSYEQYF.

The table lists this clonotype with a few counts. The chain couples TRBV9 to TRBJ2-6, with D perhaps TRBD1 or TRBD2 (5 bases each). This CDR3 region has 19 residues. Trimming took off 0 bases at V and 2 bases at J, with 18 bases between the two ends. The germline CDR1 and CDR2 sequences are SGDLS and YYNGEE. This chain's CDR3 is CASSVALVQERAGANVLTF. The CDR3 bases are TGTGCCAGCAGCGTAGCTCTCGTACAGGAGAGGGCTGGGGCCAACGTCCTGACTTTC.

The rearrangement links TRBV10-3 to TRBJ1-3; D not certain. Deletions cut 0 bases from V and 1 base from J, with 10 bases between. Germline CDR1 and CDR2: ENHRY and SYGVKD. The CDR3 is 16 amino acids. CDR3 loop: CAISESNPRSGNTIYF. For the CDR3, the DNA is TGTGCCATCAGTGAGTCGAACCCACGATCTGGAAACACCATATATTTT.

The rearrangement links TRBV4-3 to TRBJ2-7; 10 bases align to TRBD1. CDR1 LGHNA and CDR2 YSLEER come from the germline V gene. Trimming removed 2 bases from V and 2 bases from J; junction bases left unmatched: 6. The length of the CDR3 is 16 residues. CDR3 in DNA: TGCGCCAGCAGCCAAATAGCCGGGACAGGGGCCTACGAGCAGTACTTC. Translating gives CASSQIAGTGAYEQYF.

This clonotype was counted a few times. The chain links TRBV29-1 to TRBJ1-1, with TRBD1 as a possible D gene (5 bases). V was clipped by 7 bases and J by 2 bases, with 11 bases between them. The CDR3 covers 12 residues. CDR1 and CDR2 (germline): SQVTM, ANQGSEA. In DNA, the CDR3 is TGCAGCGGGATACAGGATAACACTGAAGCTTTCTTT. It specifies CSGIQDNTEAFF.

The rearrangement joins TRBV12-3 or TRBV12-4 to TRBJ2-5, with TRBD2 matching 8 bases. CDR3 length: 16 amino acids. The J segment lost 0 bases and the V segment lost 6 bases, leaving 9 bases of the junction unmatched. The chain's CDR3 is CASSRVAGGHQETQYF. Here the CDR3 DNA reads TGTGCCAGCAGCCGGGTGGCGGGGGGCCACCAAGAGACCCAGTACTTC.

In this sample, this clonotype turned up a few times. The chain recombines TRBV7-9 with TRBJ2-1; no clear D gene. Germline V gives CDR1 SEHNR, CDR2 FQNEAQ (reference sequence). This CDR3 has 16 residues. Trimming removed 5 bases from V and 7 bases from J, with 21 bases in between. The DNA of the CDR3 is TGTGCCAGCAGCAACCCCCGTGGACCTACCCAGAATGAGCAGTTCTTC. Its protein is CASSNPRGPTQNEQFF. Full variable domain (remainder filled in from reference TRBV7-9 and TRBJ2-1): DTGVSQNPRHKITKRGQNVTFRCDPISEHNRLYWYRQTLGQGPEFLTYFQNEAQLEKSRLLSDRFSAERPKGSFSTLEIQRTEQGDSAMYLCASSNPRGPTQNEQFFGPGTRLTVL.

This clonotype showed up just a few times. J is TRBJ2-1 and V is TRBV5-1; 7 bases match TRBD1. Germline loops: CDR1 SGHRS, CDR2 YFSETQ. This CDR3 is 14 amino acids long. The V segment lost 2 bases and the J segment 5 bases; nucleotides outside the gene matches: 4. The CDR3 DNA follows: TGCGCCAGCAGCTTAGACAGGGTGAACAATGAGCAGTTCTTC. This encodes CASSLDRVNNEQFF. Full variable domain (missing parts from reference TRBV5-1 and TRBJ2-1): KAGVTQTPRYLIKTRGQQVTLSCSPISGHRSVSWYQQTPGQGLQFLFEYFSETQRNKGNFPGRFSGRQFSNSRSEMNVSTLELGDSALYLCASSLDRVNNEQFFGPGTRLTVL.

Points on this clonotype: At one end the junction does not follow the germline gene, possibly because of a read error. This rearrangement joins TRBV28 to TRBJ2-1; D perhaps matches TRBD2 (6 bases). This CDR3 contains 14 residues. Germline V gene lookup returns CDR1 MDHEN and CDR2 SYDVKM. CDR3 loop: CASRSEGTYNEQLF. CDR3 nucleotide sequence: TGTGCCAGCAGATCGGAGGGGACCTACAATGAGCAGCTCTTC.

The rearrangement uses TRBV28 and TRBJ1-3; D remains unclear. The CDR3 is made up of 15 amino acids. CDR1 is MDHEN, CDR2 SYDVKM, per germline. Trimming stripped 1 base from V and 3 bases from J, with 10 bases between. The CDR3 sequence: CASSLFVGIGNTIYF. In nucleotides, the CDR3 is TGTGCCAGCAGTTTATTTGTGGGCATTGGAAACACCATATATTTT.

This clonotype was found a few times. Written as DNA, the CDR3 is TGTGCCAGCTCGTTGATATCGGGACTAGCGGGACTCCCAATCTACTTC. It yields the protein CASSLISGLAGLPIYF. J is TRBJ2-4 and V is TRBV18; 13 positions match TRBD2. V lost 6 bases, J lost 16 bases, and 18 bases stayed unmatched. CDR1 is KGHSH and CDR2 is LQKENI in the germline V gene. The CDR3 runs 16 residues.

J is TRBJ2-3 and V is TRBV12-3 or TRBV12-4; unclear D gene. The CDR3 loop spans 14 amino acids. V was cut by 1 base and J by 5 bases, with 10 bases left in between. The CDR3 reads CASSLGSYGDTQYF. In DNA, the CDR3 is TGTGCCAGCAGTTTAGGCAGTTACGGAGATACGCAGTATTTT.

The chain joins TRBV7-9 to TRBJ1-2; TRBD1 is a possible D gene (6 bases). V lost 4 bases, J lost 10 bases, and 19 bases lay in between. From germline, CDR1 is SEHNR and CDR2 FQNEAQ (reference sequence). This CDR3 spans 14 amino acids. The DNA for the CDR3 is TGTGCCAGCAGCTACGGTGGGGGGGCAGACGCCTACACCTTC. The encoded protein is CASSYGGGADAYTF. Drawing the rest from reference TRBV7-9 and TRBJ1-2, the complete variable domain is DTGVSQNPRHKITKRGQNVTFRCDPISEHNRLYWYRQTLGQGPEFLTYFQNEAQLEKSRLLSDRFSAERPKGSFSTLEIQRTEQGDSAMYLCASSYGGGADAYTFGSGTRLTVV.

This chain connects TRBV6-2 or TRBV6-3 to TRBJ1-1; D may be TRBD1 (5 bases). V was clipped by 8 bases and J by 7 bases, with 11 bases between them. The germline V gene has CDR1 MNHEY and CDR2 SVGEGT. The CDR3 sequence is 11 residues long. The CDR3 DNA reads as TGTGCCAGCCGGGACGGAGGTGAAGCTTTCTTT. Encoded protein: CASRDGGEAFF.

The chain carries TRBV18 and TRBJ1-3; TRBD1 is a possible D gene (5 bases). The CDR3 runs to 17 residues. CDR1 and CDR2 from the germline V gene are KGHSH and LQKENI. With 3 bases removed from V and 0 bases from J, the gap between germline ends came to 15 bases. CDR3 residues: CASSPPGRLSSGNTIYF. CDR3 DNA: TGTGCCAGCTCACCCCCGGGACGTCTAAGCTCTGGAAACACCATATATTTT.

This clonotype was observed a few times. The gene calls are TRBV10-2 and TRBJ2-7; D remains ambiguous. V dropped 7 bases and J dropped 1 base, with 8 bases sitting between them. The CDR3 contains 12 residues. CDR1 is WSHSY, CDR2 SAAADI, per germline. In DNA, the CDR3 is TGCGCCAGCACTCGGACGTCCTACGAGCAGTACTTC. This encodes CASTRTSYEQYF.

This clonotype showed up just a few times. The chain links TRBV20-1 to TRBJ2-7; no clear D gene. The CDR3 totals 10 residues. Germline V gene lookup returns CDR1 DFQATT and CDR2 SNEGSKA (reference sequence). Deletions cut 4 bases from V and 5 bases from J, with 6 bases between. The CDR3 here is CSATENEQYF. DNA of the CDR3: TGCAGTGCTACAGAGAACGAGCAGTACTTC.

This clonotype was counted once. J is TRBJ1-6 and V is TRBV12-3 or TRBV12-4, with TRBD1 identical over 8 bases. V trimming: 5 bases; J trimming: 4 bases; junction bases outside the gene matches: 4. The CDR3 length is 15 residues. CDR3 DNA sequence: TGTGCCAGCAGTCCAGACAGGGGATATAATTCACCCCTCCACTTT. Protein: CASSPDRGYNSPLHF.

The chain recombines TRBV20-1 with TRBJ2-7; 10 bases agree with TRBD2. Per the germline V gene, CDR1 is DFQATT and CDR2 is SNEGSKA (reference sequence). The CDR3 covers 14 residues. The junction had 4 bases not matched to a gene; V was cut back by 1 base and J by 4 bases. Written as DNA, the CDR3 is TGCAGTGCTAGAGGGGGACTAGCGTCATACGAGCAGTACTTC. It is translated as CSARGGLASYEQYF.

The chain links TRBV2 to TRBJ1-4; TRBD1 might be the D (5 bases). V lost 7 bases and J 3 bases, leaving 15 bases between the germline ends. From germline, CDR1 is SNHLY and CDR2 FYNNEI. The CDR3 loop spans 15 amino acids. The CDR3 region is CASNAREGANEKLFF. CDR3 DNA sequence: TGTGCCAGCAATGCCAGGGAAGGAGCTAATGAAAAACTGTTTTTT. The entire variable domain, with the rest obtained from reference TRBV2 and TRBJ1-4, is as follows: EPEVTQTPSHQVTQMGQEVILRCVPISNHLYFYWYRQILGQKVEFLVSFYNNEISEKSEIFDDQFSVERPDGSNFTLKIRSTKLEDSAMYFCASNAREGANEKLFFGSGTQLSVL.

This clonotype was picked up a small number of times. V is TRBV7-9 and J is TRBJ2-7; D is uncertain. The CDR3 has 13 amino acids. Germline V CDR1 and CDR2: SEHNR, FQNEAQ (reference sequence). V lost 5 bases and J 2 bases, leaving 10 bases between the germline ends. CDR3 bases: TGTGCCAGCAGCAATGGGGAAACCTACGAGCAGTACTTC. Its translation is CASSNGETYEQYF. The variable domain in full, with the rest retrieved from reference TRBV7-9 and TRBJ2-7, is DTGVSQNPRHKITKRGQNVTFRCDPISEHNRLYWYRQTLGQGPEFLTYFQNEAQLEKSRLLSDRFSAERPKGSFSTLEIQRTEQGDSAMYLCASSNGETYEQYFGPGTRLTVT.

DNA for the CDR3: TGTGCCAGCTCACGTACCGGACAGGGTTCCTACAATGAGCAGTTCTTC. This sequence encodes CASSRTGQGSYNEQFF. The chain recombines TRBV18 with TRBJ2-1; 8 bases align to TRBD1. Germline CDR1 and CDR2: KGHSH and LQKENI. The CDR3 sequence is 16 residues long. V was clipped by 4 bases and J by 1 base; unmatched bases: 6. The full variable domain, with the rest looked up from reference TRBV18 and TRBJ2-1, is NAGVMQNPRHLVRRRGQEARLRCSPMKGHSHVYWYRQLPEEGLKFMVYLQKENIIDESGMPKERFSAEFPKEGPSILRIQQVVRGDSAAYFCASSRTGQGSYNEQFFGPGTRLTVL.

The chain couples TRBV7-9 to TRBJ1-1, with D maybe TRBD1 (5 bases). This CDR3 contains 15 residues. CDR1 and CDR2 (germline): SEHNR, FQNEAQ (reference sequence). V was shortened by 3 bases and J by 0 bases, with 11 bases between the two germline ends. This chain's CDR3 is CASSFTGLMNTEAFF. The CDR3 DNA is TGTGCCAGCAGCTTCACAGGTTTGATGAACACTGAAGCTTTCTTT.

The chain is built from TRBV14 and TRBJ2-7; possibly TRBD1 for D (5 bases). This CDR3 contains 14 residues. The germline V gene encodes CDR1 SGHDN and CDR2 FVKESK. Trimming stripped 3 bases from V and 2 bases from J, with 11 bases between. The chain's CDR3 is CASSQQGGPYEQYF. The CDR3 DNA reads TGTGCCAGCAGCCAGCAGGGTGGTCCCTACGAGCAGTACTTC. The variable domain in full, completed from reference TRBV14 and TRBJ2-7, reads EAGVTQFPSHSVIEKGQTVTLRCDPISGHDNLYWYRRVMGKEIKFLLHFVKESKQDESGMPNNRFLAERTGGTYSTLKVQPAELEDSGVYFCASSQQGGPYEQYFGPGTRLTVT.

V and J are TRBV9 and TRBJ2-1, with unresolved D. Germline V gene data show CDR1 as SGDLS and CDR2 as YYNGEE. CDR3 length: 13 residues. V dropped 3 bases and J dropped 4 bases, with 8 bases sitting between them. The CDR3 nucleotides are TGTGCCAGCAGCGCAACTGTATACAATGAGCAGTTCTTC. Encoded protein: CASSATVYNEQFF.

This clonotype turned up a few times. This chain links TRBV5-1 with TRBJ2-1; D may be TRBD1 or TRBD2 (6 bases each). The V end lost 3 bases, the J end lost 3 bases, and 16 bases lay between the germline ends. The CDR3 length is 16 residues. Germline V gene data show CDR1 as SGHRS and CDR2 as YFSETQ. The CDR3 reads CASSWGAAAIYNEQFF. CDR3 bases: TGCGCCAGCAGCTGGGGGGCGGCAGCTATCTACAATGAGCAGTTCTTC.

The chain is built from TRBV20-1 and TRBJ1-4; TRBD1 matches at 11 bases. With V trimmed by 0 bases and J by 7 bases, 4 bases remained unmatched. The CDR3 is made up of 15 amino acids. Germline lookup yields CDR1 DFQATT and CDR2 SNEGSKA (reference sequence). CDR3 in amino acids: CSAREPGTGGEKLFF. The DNA for the CDR3 is TGCAGTGCTAGAGAACCCGGGACAGGGGGTGAAAAACTGTTTTTT.